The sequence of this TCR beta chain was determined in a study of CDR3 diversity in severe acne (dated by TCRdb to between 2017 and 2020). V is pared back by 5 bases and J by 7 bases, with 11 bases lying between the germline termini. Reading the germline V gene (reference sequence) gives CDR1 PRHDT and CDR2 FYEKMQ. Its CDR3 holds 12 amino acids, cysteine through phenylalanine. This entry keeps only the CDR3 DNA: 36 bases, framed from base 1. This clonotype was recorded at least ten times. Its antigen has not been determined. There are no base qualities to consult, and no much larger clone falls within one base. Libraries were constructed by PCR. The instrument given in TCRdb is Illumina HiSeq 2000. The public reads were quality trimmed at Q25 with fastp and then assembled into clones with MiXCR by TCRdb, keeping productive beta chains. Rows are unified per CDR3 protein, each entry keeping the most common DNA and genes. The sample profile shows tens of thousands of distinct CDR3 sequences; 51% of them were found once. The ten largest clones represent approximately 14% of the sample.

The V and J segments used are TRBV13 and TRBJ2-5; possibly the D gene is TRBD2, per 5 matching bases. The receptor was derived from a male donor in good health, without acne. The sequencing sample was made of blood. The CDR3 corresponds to CASSPRGGTQYF. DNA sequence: TGTGCCAGCAGCCCGCGAGGAGGGACCCAGTACTTC. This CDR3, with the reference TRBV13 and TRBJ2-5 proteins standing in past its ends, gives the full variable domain AAGVIQSPRHLIKEKRETATLKCYPIPRHDTVYWYQQGPGQDPQFLISFYEKMQSDKGSIPDRFSAQQFSDYHSELNMSSLELGDSALYFCASSPRGGTQYFGPGTRLLVL.